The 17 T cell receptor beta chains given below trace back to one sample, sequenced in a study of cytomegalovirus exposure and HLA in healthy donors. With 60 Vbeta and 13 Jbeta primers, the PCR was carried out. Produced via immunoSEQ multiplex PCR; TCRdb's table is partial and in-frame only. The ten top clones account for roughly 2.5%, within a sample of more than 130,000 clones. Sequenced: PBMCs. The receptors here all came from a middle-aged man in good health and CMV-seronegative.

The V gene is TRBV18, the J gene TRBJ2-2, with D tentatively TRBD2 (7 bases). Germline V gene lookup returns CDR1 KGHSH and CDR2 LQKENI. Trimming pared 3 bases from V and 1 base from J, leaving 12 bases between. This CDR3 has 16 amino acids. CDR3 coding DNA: TGTGCCAGCTCACCCCCTAGGGGGGGGAACACCGGGGAGCTGTTTTTT. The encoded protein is CASSPPRGGNTGELFF.

CDR3 sequence reads: CAIRGAGGNQPQHF. As DNA, the CDR3 is TGTGCCATCAGGGGGGCAGGGGGAAATCAGCCCCAGCATTTT. The chain couples TRBV10-3 to TRBJ1-5; 7 bases map to TRBD1. With V trimmed by 6 bases and J by 4 bases, 6 bases remained unmatched. This CDR3 is 14 amino acids long. Germline V CDR1 and CDR2: ENHRY, SYGVKD.

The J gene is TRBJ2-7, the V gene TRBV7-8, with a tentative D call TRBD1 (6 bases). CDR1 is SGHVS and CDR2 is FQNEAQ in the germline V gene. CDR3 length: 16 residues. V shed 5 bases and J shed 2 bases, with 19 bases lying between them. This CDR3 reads CASSPALGGYAYEQYF. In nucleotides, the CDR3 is TGTGCCAGCAGCCCCGCATTAGGGGGATACGCCTACGAGCAGTACTTC. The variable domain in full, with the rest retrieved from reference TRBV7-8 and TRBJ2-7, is GAGVSQSPRYKVAKRGQDVALRCDPISGHVSLFWYQQALGQGPEFLTYFQNEAQLDKSGLPSDRFFAERPEGSVSTLKIQRTQQEDSAVYLCASSPALGGYAYEQYFGPGTRLTVT.

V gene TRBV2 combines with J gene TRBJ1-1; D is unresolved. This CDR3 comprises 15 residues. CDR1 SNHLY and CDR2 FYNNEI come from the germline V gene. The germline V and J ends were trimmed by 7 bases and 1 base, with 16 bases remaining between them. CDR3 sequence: CASTRSEMSNTEAFF. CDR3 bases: TGTGCCAGCACCCGATCGGAGATGTCGAACACTGAAGCTTTCTTT. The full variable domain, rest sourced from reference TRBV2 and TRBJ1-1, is EPEVTQTPSHQVTQMGQEVILRCVPISNHLYFYWYRQILGQKVEFLVSFYNNEISEKSEIFDDQFSVERPDGSNFTLKIRSTKLEDSAMYFCASTRSEMSNTEAFFGQGTRLTVV.

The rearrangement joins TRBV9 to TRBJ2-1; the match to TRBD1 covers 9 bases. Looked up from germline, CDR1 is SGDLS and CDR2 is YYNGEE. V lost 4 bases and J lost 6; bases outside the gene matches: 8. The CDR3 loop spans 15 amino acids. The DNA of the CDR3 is TGTGCCAGCAGCCCCGGACAGGGGAAGGTCAATGAGCAGTTCTTC. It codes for CASSPGQGKVNEQFF.

The CDR3 protein is CASSFESVRGYTF. In DNA, the CDR3 is TGCGCCAGCAGCTTCGAATCAGTTCGAGGCTACACCTTC. This chain joins TRBV5-1 and TRBJ1-2; D unclear. The germline V gene has CDR1 SGHRS and CDR2 YFSETQ. Trimming left V 2 bases short and J 8 bases short, with 13 bases between. The CDR3 is made up of 13 amino acids.

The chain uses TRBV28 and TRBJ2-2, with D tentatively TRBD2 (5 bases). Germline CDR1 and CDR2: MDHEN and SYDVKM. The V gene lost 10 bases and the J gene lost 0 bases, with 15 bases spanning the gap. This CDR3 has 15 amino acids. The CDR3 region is CANSRGGTNTGELFF. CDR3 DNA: TGTGCCAACAGCCGAGGAGGTACGAACACCGGGGAGCTGTTTTTT.

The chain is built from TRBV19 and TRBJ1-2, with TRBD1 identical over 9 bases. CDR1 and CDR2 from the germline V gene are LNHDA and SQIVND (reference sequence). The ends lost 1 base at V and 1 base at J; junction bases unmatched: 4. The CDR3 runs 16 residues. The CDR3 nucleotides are TGTGCCAGTAGTATAGCTCTGGGACAGGGTAACTATGGCTACACCTTC. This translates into CASSIALGQGNYGYTF.

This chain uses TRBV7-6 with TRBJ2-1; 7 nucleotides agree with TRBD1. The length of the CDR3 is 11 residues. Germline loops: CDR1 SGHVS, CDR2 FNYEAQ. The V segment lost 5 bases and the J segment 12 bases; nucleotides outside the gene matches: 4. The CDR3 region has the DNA TGTGCCAGCAGCCCCGGGACAGTGCAGTTCTTC. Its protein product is CASSPGTVQFF.

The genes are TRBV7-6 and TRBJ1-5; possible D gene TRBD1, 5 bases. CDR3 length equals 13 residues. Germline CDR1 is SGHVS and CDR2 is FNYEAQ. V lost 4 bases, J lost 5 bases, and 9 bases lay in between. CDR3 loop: CASSSRVDQPQHF. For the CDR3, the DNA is TGTGCCAGCAGCTCCAGGGTGGATCAGCCCCAGCATTTT.

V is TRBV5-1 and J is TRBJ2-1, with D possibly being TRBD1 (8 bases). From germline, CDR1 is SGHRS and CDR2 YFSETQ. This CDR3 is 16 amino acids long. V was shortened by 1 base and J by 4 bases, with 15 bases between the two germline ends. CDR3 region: CASSLTTGGGYNEQFF. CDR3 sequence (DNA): TGCGCCAGCAGCTTGACCACAGGGGGGGGTTACAATGAGCAGTTCTTC.

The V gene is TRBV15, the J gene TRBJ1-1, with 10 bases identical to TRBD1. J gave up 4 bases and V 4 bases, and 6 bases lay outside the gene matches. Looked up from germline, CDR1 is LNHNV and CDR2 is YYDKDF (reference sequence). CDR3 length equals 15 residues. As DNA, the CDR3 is TGTGCCACCAGCAAAGGGACAGGGGTGCGCACTGAAGCTTTCTTT. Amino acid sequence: CATSKGTGVRTEAFF.

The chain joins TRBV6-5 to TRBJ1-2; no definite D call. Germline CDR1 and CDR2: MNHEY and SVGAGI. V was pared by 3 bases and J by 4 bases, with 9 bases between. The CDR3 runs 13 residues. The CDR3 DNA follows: TGTGCCAGCAGTTATTCCGGGTCCTATGGCTACACCTTC. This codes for CASSYSGSYGYTF.

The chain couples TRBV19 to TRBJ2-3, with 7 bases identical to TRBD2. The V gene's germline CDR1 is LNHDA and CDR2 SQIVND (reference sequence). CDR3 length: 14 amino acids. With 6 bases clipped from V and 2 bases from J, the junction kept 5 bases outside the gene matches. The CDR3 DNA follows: TGTGCCAGTAGGCCCAGCGGGGCCACAGATACGCAGTATTTT. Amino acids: CASRPSGATDTQYF. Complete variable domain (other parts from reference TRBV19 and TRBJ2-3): DGGITQSPKYLFRKEGQNVTLSCEQNLNHDAMYWYRQDPGQGLRLIYYSQIVNDFQKGDIAEGYSVSREKKESFPLTVTSAQKNPTAFYLCASRPSGATDTQYFGPGTRLTVL.

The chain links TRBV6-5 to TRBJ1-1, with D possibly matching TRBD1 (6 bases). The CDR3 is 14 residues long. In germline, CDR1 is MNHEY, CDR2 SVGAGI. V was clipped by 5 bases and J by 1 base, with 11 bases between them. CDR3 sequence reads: CASSATDRNTEAFF. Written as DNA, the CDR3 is TGTGCCAGCAGTGCAACGGACAGGAACACTGAAGCTTTCTTT.

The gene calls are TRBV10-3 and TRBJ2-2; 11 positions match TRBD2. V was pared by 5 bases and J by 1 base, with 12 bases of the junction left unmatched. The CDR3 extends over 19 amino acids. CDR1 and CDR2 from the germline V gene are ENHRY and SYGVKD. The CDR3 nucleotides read TGTGCCATCAGTCAGCTAGCGGGGGGCCAAAGGGGGAACACCGGGGAGCTGTTTTTT. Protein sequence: CAISQLAGGQRGNTGELFF.

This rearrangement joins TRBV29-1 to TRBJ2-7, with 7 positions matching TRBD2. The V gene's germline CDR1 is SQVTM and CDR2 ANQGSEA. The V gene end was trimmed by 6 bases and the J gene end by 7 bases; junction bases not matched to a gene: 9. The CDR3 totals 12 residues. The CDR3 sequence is CSVDGGGREQYF. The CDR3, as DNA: TGCAGCGTCGATGGCGGGGGACGGGAGCAGTACTTC.